Reported below is one TCR beta chain. Its antigen is not identified. Libraries were prepared by immunoSEQ multiplex PCR; TCRdb keeps only in-frame clonotypes and omits some of them. The table lists about 170,000 clones, around 87% of them singletons, with about 2.5% in the top ten. Losses at the gene ends were 2 bases for V and 0 bases for J; bases not matched to a gene: 3. The CDR3 sequence is 15 residues long. Germline V lookup: CDR1 MNHEY, CDR2 SMNVEV (reference sequence). This record belongs to a study of T cell responses to AZD1222 COVID-19 vaccine. Whole-study context: Second-dose timings of about 4 or about 12 weeks were pooled.

General observations from the study: The study reported that nearly half of spike-specific TCRs target unmutated variant regions. Spike-specific TCR breadth and depth went up after people got two AZD1222 doses. Scientists sampled the repertoires only once the peak T cell response had passed.

This sample comprised peripheral blood, obtained on day 0 of AZD1222 vaccination. V and J are TRBV27 and TRBJ2-7; 8 bases match TRBD2. This clonotype was obtained from an adult in good health. CDR3 amino acids: CASSLREGSSYEQYF. Written as DNA, the CDR3 is TGTGCCAGCAGTTTACGGGAGGGCAGCTCCTACGAGCAGTACTTC.